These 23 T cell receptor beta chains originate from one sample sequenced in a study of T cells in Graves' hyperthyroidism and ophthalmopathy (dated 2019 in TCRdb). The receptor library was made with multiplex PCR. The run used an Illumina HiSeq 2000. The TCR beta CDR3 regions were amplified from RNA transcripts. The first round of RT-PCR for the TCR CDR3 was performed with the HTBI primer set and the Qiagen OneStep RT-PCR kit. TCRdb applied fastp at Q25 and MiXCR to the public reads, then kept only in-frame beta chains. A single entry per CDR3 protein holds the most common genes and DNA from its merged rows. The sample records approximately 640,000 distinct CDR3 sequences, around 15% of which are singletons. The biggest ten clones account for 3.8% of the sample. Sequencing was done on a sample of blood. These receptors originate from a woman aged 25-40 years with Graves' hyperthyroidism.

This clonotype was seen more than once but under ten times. CDR3 nucleotide sequence: TGTGCCAGCAGCCCTTTGACAGGGTTCAACGAGCAGTACTTC. It specifies CASSPLTGFNEQYF. This chain uses TRBV6-1 with TRBJ2-7; TRBD1 matches at 7 bases. CDR3 size: 14 residues. The germline CDR1 and CDR2 sequences are MNHNS and SASEGT. V lost 6 bases, J lost 5 bases, and 10 bases stayed unmatched.

Here the CDR3 reads CASSFQAGTGELFF. CDR3 in DNA: TGTGCCAGCAGCTTTCAGGCGGGCACCGGGGAGCTGTTTTTT. This chain joins TRBV11-2 and TRBJ2-2; TRBD2 is a possible D gene (5 bases). Germline-derived CDR1 and CDR2 are SGHAT and FQNNGV. The CDR3 extends over 14 amino acids. The V gene lost 3 bases and the J gene lost 4 bases, with 9 bases spanning the gap. Combining the CDR3 with reference TRBV11-2 and TRBJ2-2 gives the whole variable domain EAGVAQSPRYKIIEKRQSVAFWCNPISGHATLYWYQQILGQGPKLLIQFQNNGVVDDSQLPKDRFSAERLKGVDSTLKIQPAKLEDSAVYLCASSFQAGTGELFFGEGSRLTVL.

CDR3 in amino acids: CATSDLKGTGTEKLFF. The CDR3 region has the DNA TGTGCCACCAGTGATTTGAAGGGGACAGGGACCGAAAAACTGTTTTTT. The chain combines TRBV24-1 with TRBJ1-4, with 9 nucleotides matching TRBD1. CDR1 is KGHDR and CDR2 is SFDVKD in the germline V gene. CDR3 length: 16 residues. V shed 0 bases and J 8 bases; nucleotides not matched to a gene: 6.

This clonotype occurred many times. The CDR3 DNA sequence: TGTGCCAGCAGTTACTCGGGCAATGAGCAGTTCTTC. It yields the protein CASSYSGNEQFF. This chain joins TRBV6-5 and TRBJ2-1; no firm D call. The germline V and J ends were trimmed by 0 bases and 6 bases, with 3 bases remaining between them. Germline CDR1 reads MNHEY; CDR2 reads SVGAGI. The CDR3 spans 12 residues.

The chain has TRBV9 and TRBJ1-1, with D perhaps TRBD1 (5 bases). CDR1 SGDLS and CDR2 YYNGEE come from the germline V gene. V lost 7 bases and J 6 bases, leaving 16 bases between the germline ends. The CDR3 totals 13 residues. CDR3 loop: CASGPAGTAEAFF. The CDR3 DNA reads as TGTGCCAGCGGGCCCGCGGGGACGGCTGAAGCTTTCTTT.

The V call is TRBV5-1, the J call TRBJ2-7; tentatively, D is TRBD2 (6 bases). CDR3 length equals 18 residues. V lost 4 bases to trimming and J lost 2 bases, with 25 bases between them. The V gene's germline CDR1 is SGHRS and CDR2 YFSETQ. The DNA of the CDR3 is TGCGCCAGCAGCCGCCGGGGGTGGGGCAAACCCCCAACCTACGAGCAGTACTTC. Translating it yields CASSRRGWGKPPTYEQYF.

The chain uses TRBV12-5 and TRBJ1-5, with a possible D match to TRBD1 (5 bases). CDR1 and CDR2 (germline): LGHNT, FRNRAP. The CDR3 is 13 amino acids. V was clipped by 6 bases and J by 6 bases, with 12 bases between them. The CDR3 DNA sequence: TGTGCTAGTGGGGGGGGGGGACGTCAGCCCCAGCATTTT. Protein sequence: CASGGGGRQPQHF.

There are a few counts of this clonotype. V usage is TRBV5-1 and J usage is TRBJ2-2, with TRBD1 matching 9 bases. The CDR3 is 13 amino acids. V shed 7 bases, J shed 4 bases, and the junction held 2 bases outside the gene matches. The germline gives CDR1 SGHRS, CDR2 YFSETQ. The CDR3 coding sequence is TGCGCCAGCCGGGACAGGGTCACCGGGGAGCTGTTTTTT. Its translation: CASRDRVTGELFF.

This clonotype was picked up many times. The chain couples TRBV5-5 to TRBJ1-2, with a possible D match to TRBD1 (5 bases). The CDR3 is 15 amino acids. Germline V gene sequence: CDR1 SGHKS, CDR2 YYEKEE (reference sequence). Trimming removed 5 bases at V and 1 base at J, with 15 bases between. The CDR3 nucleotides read TGTGCCAGCAGAGAAGGGCCAGGGAATAACTATGGCTACACCTTC. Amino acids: CASREGPGNNYGYTF.

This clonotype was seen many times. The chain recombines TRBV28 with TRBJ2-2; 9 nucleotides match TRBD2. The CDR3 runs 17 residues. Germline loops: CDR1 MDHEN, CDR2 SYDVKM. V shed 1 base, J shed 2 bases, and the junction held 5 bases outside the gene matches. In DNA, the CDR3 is TGTGCCAGCAGTTTATTAGCGGGAGCTACTAACACCGGGGAGCTGTTTTTT. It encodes CASSLLAGATNTGELFF.

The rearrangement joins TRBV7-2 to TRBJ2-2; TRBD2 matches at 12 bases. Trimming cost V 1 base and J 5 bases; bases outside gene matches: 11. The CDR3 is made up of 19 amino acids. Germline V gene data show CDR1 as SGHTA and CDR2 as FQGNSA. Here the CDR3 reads CASSLGLAGDRIMTGELFF. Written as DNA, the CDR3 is TGTGCCAGCAGCTTAGGACTAGCGGGAGATAGGATAATGACCGGGGAGCTGTTTTTT.

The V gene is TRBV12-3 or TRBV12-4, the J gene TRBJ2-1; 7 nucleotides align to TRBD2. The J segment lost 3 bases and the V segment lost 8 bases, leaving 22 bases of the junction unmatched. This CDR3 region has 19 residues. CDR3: CASSPLSGRPVIGYNEQFF. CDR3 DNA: TGTGCCAGCTCACCACTCTCCGGGAGGCCTGTAATTGGCTACAATGAGCAGTTCTTC.

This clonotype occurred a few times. The CDR3 reads CASSLIAGASNQPQHF. CDR3 DNA sequence: TGTGCCAGCAGCTTAATCGCGGGGGCGAGCAATCAGCCCCAGCATTTT. V usage is TRBV7-8 and J usage is TRBJ1-5; D is perhaps TRBD1 (6 bases). The CDR3 sequence is 16 residues long. Germline assignment: CDR1 SGHVS and CDR2 FQNEAQ. With 2 bases removed from V and 1 base from J, the gap between germline ends came to 12 bases.

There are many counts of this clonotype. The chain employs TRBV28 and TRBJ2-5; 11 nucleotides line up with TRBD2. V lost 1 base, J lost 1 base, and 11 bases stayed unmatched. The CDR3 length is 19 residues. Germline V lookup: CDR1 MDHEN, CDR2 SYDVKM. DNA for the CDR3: TGTGCCAGCAGTTTATCAGGGGAGGGACTAGCGGAGCTCCAAGAGACCCAGTACTTC. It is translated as CASSLSGEGLAELQETQYF.

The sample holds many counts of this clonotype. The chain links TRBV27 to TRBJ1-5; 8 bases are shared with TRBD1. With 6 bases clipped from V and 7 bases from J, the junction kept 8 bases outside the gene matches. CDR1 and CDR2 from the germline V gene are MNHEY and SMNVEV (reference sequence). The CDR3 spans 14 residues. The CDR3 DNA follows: TGTGCCAGCAGGCCGCCAGGGGGCTACCAGCCCCAGCATTTT. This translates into CASRPPGGYQPQHF.

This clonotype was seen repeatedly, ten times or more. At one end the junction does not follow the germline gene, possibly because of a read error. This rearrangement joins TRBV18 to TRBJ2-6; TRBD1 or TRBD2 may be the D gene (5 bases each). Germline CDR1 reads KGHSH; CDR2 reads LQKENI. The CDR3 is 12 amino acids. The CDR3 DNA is TGTGCCAGCTCAGGTGGGGGCAACGTCCTGACTTTC. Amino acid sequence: CASSGGGNVLTF.

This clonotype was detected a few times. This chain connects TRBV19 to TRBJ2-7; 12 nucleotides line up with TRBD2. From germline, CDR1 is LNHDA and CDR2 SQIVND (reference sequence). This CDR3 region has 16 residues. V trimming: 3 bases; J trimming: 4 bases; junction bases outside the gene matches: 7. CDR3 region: CASSIPQGLAGYEQYF. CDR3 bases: TGTGCCAGTAGTATTCCGCAGGGACTAGCGGGTTACGAGCAGTACTTC.

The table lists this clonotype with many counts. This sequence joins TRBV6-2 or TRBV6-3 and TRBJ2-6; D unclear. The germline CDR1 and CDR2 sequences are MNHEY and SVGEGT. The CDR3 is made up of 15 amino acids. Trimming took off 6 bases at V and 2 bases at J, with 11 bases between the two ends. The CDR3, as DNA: TGTGCCAGCAGCCCCGCAGGTACTGGGGCCAACGTCCTGACTTTC. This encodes CASSPAGTGANVLTF.

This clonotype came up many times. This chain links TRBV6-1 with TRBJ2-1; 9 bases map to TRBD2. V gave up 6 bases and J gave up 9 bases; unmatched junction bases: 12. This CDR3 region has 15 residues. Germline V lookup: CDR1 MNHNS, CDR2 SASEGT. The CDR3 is CASSRASGAFGEQFF. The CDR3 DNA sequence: TGTGCCAGCAGCCGGGCTAGCGGGGCCTTCGGTGAGCAGTTCTTC.

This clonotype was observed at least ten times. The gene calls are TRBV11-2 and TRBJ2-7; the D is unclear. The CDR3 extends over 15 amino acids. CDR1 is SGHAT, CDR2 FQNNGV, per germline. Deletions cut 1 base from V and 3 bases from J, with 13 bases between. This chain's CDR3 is CASSLVAQPGYEQYF. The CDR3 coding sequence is TGTGCCAGCAGCTTAGTGGCCCAGCCCGGCTACGAGCAGTACTTC.

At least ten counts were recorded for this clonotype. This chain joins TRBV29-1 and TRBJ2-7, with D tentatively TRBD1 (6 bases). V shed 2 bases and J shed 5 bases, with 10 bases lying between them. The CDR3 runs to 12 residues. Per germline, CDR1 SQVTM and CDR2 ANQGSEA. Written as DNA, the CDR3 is TGCAGCGTTGAACAGGGGAGCAACGAGCAGTACTTC. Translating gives CSVEQGSNEQYF.

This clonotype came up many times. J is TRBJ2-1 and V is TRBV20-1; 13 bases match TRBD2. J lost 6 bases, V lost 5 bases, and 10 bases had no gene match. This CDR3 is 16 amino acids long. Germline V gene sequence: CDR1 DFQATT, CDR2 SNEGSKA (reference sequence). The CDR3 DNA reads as TGCAGTGCTCCGGGACTAGCGGGATTAGTTGGCAATGAGCAGTTCTTC. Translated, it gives CSAPGLAGLVGNEQFF.

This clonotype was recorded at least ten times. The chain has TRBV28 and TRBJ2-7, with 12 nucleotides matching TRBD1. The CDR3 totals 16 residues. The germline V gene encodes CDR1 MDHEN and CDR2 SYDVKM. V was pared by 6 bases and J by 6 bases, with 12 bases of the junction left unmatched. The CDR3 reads CASSPSGTGGNGEQYF. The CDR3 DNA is TGTGCCAGCAGCCCTTCCGGGACAGGGGGCAACGGCGAGCAGTACTTC.